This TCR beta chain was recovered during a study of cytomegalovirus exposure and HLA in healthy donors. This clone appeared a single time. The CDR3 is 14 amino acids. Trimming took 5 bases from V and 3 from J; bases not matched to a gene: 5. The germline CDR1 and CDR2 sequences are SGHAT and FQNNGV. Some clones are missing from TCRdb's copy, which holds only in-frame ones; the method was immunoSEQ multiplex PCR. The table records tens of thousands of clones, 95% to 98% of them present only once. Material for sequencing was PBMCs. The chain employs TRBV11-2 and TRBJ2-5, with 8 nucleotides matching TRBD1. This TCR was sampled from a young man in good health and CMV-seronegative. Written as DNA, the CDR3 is TGTGCCAGCAGCCCGAGGACAGGGAAAGAGACCCAGTACTTC. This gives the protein CASSPRTGKETQYF.